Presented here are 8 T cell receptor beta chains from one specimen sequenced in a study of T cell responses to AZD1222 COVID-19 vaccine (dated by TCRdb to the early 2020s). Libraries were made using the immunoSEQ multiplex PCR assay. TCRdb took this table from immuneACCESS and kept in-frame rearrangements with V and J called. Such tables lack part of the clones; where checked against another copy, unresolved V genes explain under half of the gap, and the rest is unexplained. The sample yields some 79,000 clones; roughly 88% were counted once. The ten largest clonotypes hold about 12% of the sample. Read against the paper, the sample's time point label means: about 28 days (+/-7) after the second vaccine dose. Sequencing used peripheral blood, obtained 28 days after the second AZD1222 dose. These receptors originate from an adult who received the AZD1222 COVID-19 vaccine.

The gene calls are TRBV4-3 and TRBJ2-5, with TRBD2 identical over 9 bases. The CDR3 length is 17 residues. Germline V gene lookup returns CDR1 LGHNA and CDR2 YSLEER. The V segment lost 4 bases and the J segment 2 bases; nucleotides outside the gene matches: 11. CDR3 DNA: TGCGCCAGCAGCCCTCGTCTAGCGGGGACTAGGCAAGAGACCCAGTACTTC. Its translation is CASSPRLAGTRQETQYF.

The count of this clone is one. The CDR3: CASSRDRPYEQYF. As DNA, the CDR3 is TGTGCCAGCAGTCGGGACAGGCCCTACGAGCAGTACTTC. V is TRBV7-2 and J is TRBJ2-7; 8 bases are a match to TRBD1. The junction had 3 bases not matched to a gene; V was cut back by 6 bases and J by 2 bases. From germline, CDR1 is SGHTA and CDR2 FQGNSA. The CDR3 has 13 residues.

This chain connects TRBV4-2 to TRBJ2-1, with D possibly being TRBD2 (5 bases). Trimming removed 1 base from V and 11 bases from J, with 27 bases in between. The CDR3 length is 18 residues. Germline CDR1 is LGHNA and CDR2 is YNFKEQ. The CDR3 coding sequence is TGTGCCAGCAGCCAAGCTGAAGTCCTAGCCCTAAAACCCCAAAAGCAGTTCTTC. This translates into CASSQAEVLALKPQKQFF.

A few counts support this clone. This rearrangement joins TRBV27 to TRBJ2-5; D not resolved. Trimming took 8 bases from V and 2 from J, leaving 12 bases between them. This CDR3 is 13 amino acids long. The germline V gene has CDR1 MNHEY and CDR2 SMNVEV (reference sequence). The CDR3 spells CASRRPEQETQYF. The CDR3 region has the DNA TGTGCCAGCCGACGCCCGGAGCAAGAGACCCAGTACTTC.

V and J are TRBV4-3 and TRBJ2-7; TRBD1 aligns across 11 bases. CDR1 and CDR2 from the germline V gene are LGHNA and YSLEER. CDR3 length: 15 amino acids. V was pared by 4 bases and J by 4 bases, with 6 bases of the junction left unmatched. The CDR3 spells CASSPGQGAWYEQYF. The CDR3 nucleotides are TGCGCCAGCAGCCCCGGACAGGGGGCTTGGTACGAGCAGTACTTC.

CDR3 bases: TGCGCCAGCAGCTTGGCCGCTCAGGGGGCGGTGTCTGAAGCTTTCTTT. Protein: CASSLAAQGAVSEAFF. The chain links TRBV5-1 to TRBJ1-1; TRBD1 aligns across 8 bases. The CDR3 runs 16 residues. CDR1 and CDR2 (germline): SGHRS, YFSETQ. The junction had 10 bases not matched to a gene; V was cut back by 0 bases and J by 6 bases.

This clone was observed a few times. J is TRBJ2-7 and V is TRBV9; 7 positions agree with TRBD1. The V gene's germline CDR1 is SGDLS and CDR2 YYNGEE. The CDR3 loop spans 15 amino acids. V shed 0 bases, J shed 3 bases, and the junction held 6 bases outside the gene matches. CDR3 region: CASSVATGNHYEQYF. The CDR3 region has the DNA TGTGCCAGCAGCGTAGCGACAGGGAACCACTACGAGCAGTACTTC.

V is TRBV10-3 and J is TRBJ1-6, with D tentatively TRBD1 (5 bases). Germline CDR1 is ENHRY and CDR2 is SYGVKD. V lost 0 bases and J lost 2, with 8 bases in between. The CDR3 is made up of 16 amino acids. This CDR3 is CAISESGETYNSPLHF. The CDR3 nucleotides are TGTGCCATCAGTGAGTCGGGGGAAACCTATAATTCACCCCTCCACTTT.